This T cell receptor beta chain was obtained from a study of T-cell reconstitution after alpha-beta-depleted transplantation in children. To note about this clonotype: As yet, its antigen is unknown.

General study results and limits: Surviving recipient T cells and intrathymic progenitors accounted for some patients' high TCRbeta diversity at day 60. Reports say that about two months after transplant, the alpha-beta T cells came out of several hundred graft clones that had expanded. By one year post-transplant, T-cell counts and diversity largely arose from T cells that were newly produced.

TCRbeta library construction was performed incorporating unique molecular identifiers. Each CDR3 protein is one row after TCRdb ran MiXCR on the PCR reads. Of 500,000 to 650,000 distinct CDR3 sequences in the sample, more than 9.5% are singletons; the top ten hold around 15%. The source was PBMCs, mostly from graft donor cells, collected 180 days after TCRalphabeta/CD19-depleted stem cell transplant. This TCR derives from a female patient aged 2-9 years who had a stem cell transplant for aplastic anemia, so the T cells may come from the graft donor.

The CDR3: CAQLGGMSNEQFF. The CDR3 region has the DNA TGTGCCCAACTAGGCGGCATGAGTAATGAGCAGTTCTTC. The V call is TRBV30, the J call TRBJ2-1; tentatively, D is TRBD2 (5 bases). The length of the CDR3 is 13 residues. Trimming left V 8 bases short and J 7 bases short, with 18 bases between. The V gene's germline CDR1 is GTSNPN and CDR2 SVGIG (reference sequence).